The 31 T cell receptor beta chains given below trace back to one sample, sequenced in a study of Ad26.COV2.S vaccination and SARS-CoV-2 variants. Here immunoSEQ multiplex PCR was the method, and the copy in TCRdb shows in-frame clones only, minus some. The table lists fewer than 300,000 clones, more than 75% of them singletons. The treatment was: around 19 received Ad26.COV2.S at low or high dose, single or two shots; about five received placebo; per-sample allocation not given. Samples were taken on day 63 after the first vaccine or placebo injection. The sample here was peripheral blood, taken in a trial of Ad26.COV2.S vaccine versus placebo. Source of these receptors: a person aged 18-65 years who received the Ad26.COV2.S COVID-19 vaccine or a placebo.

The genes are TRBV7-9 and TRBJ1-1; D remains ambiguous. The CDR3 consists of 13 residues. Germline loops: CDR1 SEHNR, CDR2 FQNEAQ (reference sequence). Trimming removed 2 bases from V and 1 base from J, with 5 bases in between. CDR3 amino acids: CASSLIENTEAFF. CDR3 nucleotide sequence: TGTGCCAGCAGCTTAATAGAGAACACTGAAGCTTTCTTT.

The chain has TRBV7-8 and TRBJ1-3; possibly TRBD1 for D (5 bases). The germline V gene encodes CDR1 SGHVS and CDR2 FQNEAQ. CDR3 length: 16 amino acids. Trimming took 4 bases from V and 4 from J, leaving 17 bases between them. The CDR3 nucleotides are TGTGCCAGCAGCTCCAGGACGAGCCCAGGGGGAAACACCATATATTTT. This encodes CASSSRTSPGGNTIYF.

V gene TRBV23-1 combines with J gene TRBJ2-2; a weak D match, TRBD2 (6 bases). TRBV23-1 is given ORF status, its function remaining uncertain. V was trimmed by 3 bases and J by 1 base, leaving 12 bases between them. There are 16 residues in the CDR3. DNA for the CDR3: TGCGCCAGCAGTCAGTCGCGGGGCATGAACACCGGGGAGCTGTTTTTT. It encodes CASSQSRGMNTGELFF.

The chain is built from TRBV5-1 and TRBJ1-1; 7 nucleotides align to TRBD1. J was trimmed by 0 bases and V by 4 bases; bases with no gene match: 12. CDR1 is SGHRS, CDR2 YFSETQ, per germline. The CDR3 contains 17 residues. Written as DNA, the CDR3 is TGCGCCAGCAGCCCCCCTCGACAGGGACCTGTGAACACTGAAGCTTTCTTT. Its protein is CASSPPRQGPVNTEAFF.

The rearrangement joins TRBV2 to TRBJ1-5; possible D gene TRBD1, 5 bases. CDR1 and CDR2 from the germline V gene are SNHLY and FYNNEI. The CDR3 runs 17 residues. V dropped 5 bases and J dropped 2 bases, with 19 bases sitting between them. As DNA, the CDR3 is TGTGCCAGCAGTAGGAACTCCCATCGAGGGGGCAATCAGCCCCAGCATTTT. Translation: CASSRNSHRGGNQPQHF.

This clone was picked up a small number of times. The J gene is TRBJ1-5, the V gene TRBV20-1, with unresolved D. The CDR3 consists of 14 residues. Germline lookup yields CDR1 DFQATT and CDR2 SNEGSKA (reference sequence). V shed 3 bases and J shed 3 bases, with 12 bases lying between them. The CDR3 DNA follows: TGCAGTGCTAGTCAAGGGATGAACAATCAGCCCCAGCATTTT. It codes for CSASQGMNNQPQHF.

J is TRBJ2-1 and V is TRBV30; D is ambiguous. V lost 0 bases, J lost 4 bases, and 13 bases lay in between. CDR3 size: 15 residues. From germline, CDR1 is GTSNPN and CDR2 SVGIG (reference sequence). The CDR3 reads CAWSVGQTGYNEQFF. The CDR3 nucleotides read TGTGCCTGGAGTGTAGGTCAGACTGGGTACAATGAGCAGTTCTTC.

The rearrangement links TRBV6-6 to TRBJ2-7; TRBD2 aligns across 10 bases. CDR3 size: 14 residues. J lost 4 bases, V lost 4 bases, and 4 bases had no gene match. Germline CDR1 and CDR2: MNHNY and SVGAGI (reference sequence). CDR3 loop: CASSSSGSGYEQYF. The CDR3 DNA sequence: TGTGCCAGCAGTTCTAGCGGGAGTGGGTACGAGCAGTACTTC.

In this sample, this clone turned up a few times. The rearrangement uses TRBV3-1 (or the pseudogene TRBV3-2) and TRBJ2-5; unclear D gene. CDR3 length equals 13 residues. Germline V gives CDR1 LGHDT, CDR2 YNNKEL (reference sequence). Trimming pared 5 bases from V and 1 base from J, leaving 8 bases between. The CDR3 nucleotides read TGTGCCAGCAGCTACGTCTTCCAAGAGACCCAGTACTTC. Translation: CASSYVFQETQYF.

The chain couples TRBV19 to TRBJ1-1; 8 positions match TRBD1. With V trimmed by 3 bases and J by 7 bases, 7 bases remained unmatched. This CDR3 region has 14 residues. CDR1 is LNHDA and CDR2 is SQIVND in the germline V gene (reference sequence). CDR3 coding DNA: TGTGCCAGTAGTATCCAGGGGGCGCTGGGTGAAGCTTTCTTT. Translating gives CASSIQGALGEAFF.

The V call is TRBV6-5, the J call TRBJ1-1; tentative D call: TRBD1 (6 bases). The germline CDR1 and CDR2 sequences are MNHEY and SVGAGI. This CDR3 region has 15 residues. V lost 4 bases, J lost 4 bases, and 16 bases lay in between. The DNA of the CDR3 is TGTGCCAGCAGTTCGCCAGGGGACGTTGTCACTGAAGCTTTCTTT. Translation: CASSSPGDVVTEAFF.

CDR3 region: CASSRYYRDYTEAFF. DNA of the CDR3: TGTGCCAGCAGCCGATATTACAGGGATTACACTGAAGCTTTCTTT. The rearrangement joins TRBV6-5 to TRBJ1-1; D possibly corresponds to TRBD1 (6 bases). There are 15 residues in the CDR3. Trimming removed 6 bases at V and 3 bases at J, with 17 bases between. From germline, CDR1 is MNHEY and CDR2 SVGAGI.

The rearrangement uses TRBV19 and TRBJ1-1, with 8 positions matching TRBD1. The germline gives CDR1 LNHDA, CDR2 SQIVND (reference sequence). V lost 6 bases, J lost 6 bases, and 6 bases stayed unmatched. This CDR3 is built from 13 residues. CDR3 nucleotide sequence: TGTGCCAGTAGAGGACAGGGTTTAGCTGAAGCTTTCTTT. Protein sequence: CASRGQGLAEAFF. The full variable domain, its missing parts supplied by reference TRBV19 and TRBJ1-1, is DGGITQSPKYLFRKEGQNVTLSCEQNLNHDAMYWYRQDPGQGLRLIYYSQIVNDFQKGDIAEGYSVSREKKESFPLTVTSAQKNPTAFYLCASRGQGLAEAFFGQGTRLTVV.

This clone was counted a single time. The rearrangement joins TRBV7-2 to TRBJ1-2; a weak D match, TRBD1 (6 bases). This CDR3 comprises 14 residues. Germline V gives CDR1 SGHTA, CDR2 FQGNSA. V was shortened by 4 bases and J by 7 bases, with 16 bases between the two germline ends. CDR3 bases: TGTGCCAGCAGCTCAACGCAGGGGTTCGGTGGCTACACCTTC. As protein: CASSSTQGFGGYTF.

The DNA of the CDR3 is TGTGCCAGCAGCAAGGGACAGGGGTTGTCCTACAATGAGCAGTTCTTC. Translation: CASSKGQGLSYNEQFF. The J gene is TRBJ2-1, the V gene TRBV7-6, with 10 positions matching TRBD1. V was clipped by 5 bases and J by 1 base; unmatched bases: 5. The CDR3 loop spans 16 amino acids. Germline V gene sequence: CDR1 SGHVS, CDR2 FNYEAQ.

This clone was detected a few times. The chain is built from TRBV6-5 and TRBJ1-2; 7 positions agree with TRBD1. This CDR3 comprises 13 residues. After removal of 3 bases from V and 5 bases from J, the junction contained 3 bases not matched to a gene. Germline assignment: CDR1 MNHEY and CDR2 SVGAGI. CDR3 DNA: TGTGCCAGCAGTTATAAGGGGGCGTATGGCTACACCTTC. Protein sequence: CASSYKGAYGYTF.

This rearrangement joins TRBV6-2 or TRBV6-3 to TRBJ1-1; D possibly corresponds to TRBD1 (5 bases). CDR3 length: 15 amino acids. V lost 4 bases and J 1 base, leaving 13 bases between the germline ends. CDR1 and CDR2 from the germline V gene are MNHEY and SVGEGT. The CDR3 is CASSLGRGSNTEAFF. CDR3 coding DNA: TGTGCCAGCAGTTTGGGGCGGGGATCGAACACTGAAGCTTTCTTT.

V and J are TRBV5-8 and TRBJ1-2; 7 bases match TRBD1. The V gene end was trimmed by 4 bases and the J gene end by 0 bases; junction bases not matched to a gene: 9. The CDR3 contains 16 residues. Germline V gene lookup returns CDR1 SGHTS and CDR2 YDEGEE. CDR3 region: CASSKTGTEPNYGYTF. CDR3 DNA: TGTGCCAGCAGCAAGACCGGGACAGAGCCTAACTATGGCTACACCTTC.

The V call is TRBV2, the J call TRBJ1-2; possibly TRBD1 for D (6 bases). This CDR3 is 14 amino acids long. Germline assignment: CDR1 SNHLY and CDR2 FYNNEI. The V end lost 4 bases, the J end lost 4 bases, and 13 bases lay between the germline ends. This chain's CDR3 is CASSVDRIGYGYTF. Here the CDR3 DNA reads TGTGCCAGCAGTGTCGACAGGATCGGCTATGGCTACACCTTC.

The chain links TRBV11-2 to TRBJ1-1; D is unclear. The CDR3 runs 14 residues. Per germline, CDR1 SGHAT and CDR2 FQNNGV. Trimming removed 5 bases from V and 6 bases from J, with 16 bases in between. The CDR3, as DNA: TGTGCCAGCAGCCTACCTCAGATGAATTCTGAAGCTTTCTTT. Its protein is CASSLPQMNSEAFF.

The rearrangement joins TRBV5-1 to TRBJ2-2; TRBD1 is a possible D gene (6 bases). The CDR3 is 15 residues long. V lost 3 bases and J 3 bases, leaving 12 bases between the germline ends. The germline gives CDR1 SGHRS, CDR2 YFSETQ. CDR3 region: CASSSRGGDTGELFF. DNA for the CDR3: TGCGCCAGCAGCTCCAGGGGTGGTGACACCGGGGAGCTGTTTTTT.

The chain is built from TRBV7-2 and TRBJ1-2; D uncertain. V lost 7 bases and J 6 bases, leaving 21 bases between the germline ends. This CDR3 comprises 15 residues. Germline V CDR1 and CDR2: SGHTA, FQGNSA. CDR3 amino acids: CASILSSSYVDGYTF. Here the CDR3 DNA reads TGTGCCAGCATCCTTAGCAGTTCTTATGTAGATGGCTACACCTTC. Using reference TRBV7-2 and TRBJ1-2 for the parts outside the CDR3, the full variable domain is GAGVSQSPSNKVTEKGKDVELRCDPISGHTALYWYRQSLGQGLEFLIYFQGNSAPDKSGLPSDRFSAERTGGSVSTLTIQRTQQEDSAVYLCASILSSSYVDGYTFGSGTRLTVV.

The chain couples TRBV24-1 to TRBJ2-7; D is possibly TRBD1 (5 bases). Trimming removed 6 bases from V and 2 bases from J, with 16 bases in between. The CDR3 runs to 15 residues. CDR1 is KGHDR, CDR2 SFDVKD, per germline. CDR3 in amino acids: CATSITGKEPYEQYF. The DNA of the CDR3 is TGTGCCACCAGTATTACAGGTAAGGAGCCCTACGAGCAGTACTTC.

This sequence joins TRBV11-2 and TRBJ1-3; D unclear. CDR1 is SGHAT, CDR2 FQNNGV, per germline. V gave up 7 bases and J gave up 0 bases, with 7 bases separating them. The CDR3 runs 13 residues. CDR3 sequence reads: CASTGLSGNTIYF. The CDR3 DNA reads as TGTGCCAGCACGGGCCTCTCTGGAAACACCATATATTTT.

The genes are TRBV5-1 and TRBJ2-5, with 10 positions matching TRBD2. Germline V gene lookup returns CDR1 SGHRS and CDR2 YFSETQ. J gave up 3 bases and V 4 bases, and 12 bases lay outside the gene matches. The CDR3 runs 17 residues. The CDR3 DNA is TGCGCCAGCAGCCCGGGGATCCTAGCGGGAGCCAAAGAGACCCAGTACTTC. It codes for CASSPGILAGAKETQYF.

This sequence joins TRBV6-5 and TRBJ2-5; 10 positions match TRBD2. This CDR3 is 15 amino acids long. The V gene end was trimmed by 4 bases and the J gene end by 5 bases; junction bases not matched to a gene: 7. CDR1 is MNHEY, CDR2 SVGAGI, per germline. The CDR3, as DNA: TGTGCCAGCAGTTTCCTAGCGGGAGTGAGGGAGACCCAGTACTTC. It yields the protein CASSFLAGVRETQYF.

For the CDR3, the DNA is TGCGCCAGCAGCTTGGATCAGGGGGAACCCTTCTATGGCTACACCTTC. This sequence encodes CASSLDQGEPFYGYTF. The V and J genes are TRBV5-1 and TRBJ1-2, with TRBD1 identical over 7 bases. The CDR3 length is 16 residues. Germline V gives CDR1 SGHRS, CDR2 YFSETQ. With 0 bases clipped from V and 4 bases from J, the junction kept 9 bases outside the gene matches. Full variable domain (rest looked up from reference TRBV5-1 and TRBJ1-2): KAGVTQTPRYLIKTRGQQVTLSCSPISGHRSVSWYQQTPGQGLQFLFEYFSETQRNKGNFPGRFSGRQFSNSRSEMNVSTLELGDSALYLCASSLDQGEPFYGYTFGSGTRLTVV.

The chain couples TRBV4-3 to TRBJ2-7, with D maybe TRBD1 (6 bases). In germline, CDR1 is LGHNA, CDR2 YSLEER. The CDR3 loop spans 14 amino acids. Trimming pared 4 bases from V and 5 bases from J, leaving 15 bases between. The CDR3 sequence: CASSPERWGHEQYF. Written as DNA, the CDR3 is TGCGCCAGCAGCCCCGAGCGGTGGGGGCACGAGCAGTACTTC.

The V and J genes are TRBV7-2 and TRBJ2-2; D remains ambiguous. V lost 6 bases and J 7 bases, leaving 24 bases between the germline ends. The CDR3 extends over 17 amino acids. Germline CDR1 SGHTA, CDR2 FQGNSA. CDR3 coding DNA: TGTGCCAGCAGATTGCTGGGGTCAGGAGATTTTGGCGGGGAGCTGTTTTTT. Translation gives CASRLLGSGDFGGELFF.

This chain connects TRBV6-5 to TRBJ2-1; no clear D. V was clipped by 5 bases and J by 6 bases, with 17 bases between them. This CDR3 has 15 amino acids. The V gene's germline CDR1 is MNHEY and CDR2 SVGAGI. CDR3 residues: CASSPPRSGSNEQFF. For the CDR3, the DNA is TGTGCCAGCAGTCCCCCGCGGTCAGGATCCAATGAGCAGTTCTTC.

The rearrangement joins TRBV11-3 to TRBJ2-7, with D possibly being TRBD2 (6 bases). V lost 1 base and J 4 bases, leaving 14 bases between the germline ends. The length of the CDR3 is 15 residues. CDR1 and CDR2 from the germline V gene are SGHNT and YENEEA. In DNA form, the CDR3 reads TGTGCCAGCAGCTTAGGGGACGCTGGACTATACGAGCAGTACTTC. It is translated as CASSLGDAGLYEQYF.